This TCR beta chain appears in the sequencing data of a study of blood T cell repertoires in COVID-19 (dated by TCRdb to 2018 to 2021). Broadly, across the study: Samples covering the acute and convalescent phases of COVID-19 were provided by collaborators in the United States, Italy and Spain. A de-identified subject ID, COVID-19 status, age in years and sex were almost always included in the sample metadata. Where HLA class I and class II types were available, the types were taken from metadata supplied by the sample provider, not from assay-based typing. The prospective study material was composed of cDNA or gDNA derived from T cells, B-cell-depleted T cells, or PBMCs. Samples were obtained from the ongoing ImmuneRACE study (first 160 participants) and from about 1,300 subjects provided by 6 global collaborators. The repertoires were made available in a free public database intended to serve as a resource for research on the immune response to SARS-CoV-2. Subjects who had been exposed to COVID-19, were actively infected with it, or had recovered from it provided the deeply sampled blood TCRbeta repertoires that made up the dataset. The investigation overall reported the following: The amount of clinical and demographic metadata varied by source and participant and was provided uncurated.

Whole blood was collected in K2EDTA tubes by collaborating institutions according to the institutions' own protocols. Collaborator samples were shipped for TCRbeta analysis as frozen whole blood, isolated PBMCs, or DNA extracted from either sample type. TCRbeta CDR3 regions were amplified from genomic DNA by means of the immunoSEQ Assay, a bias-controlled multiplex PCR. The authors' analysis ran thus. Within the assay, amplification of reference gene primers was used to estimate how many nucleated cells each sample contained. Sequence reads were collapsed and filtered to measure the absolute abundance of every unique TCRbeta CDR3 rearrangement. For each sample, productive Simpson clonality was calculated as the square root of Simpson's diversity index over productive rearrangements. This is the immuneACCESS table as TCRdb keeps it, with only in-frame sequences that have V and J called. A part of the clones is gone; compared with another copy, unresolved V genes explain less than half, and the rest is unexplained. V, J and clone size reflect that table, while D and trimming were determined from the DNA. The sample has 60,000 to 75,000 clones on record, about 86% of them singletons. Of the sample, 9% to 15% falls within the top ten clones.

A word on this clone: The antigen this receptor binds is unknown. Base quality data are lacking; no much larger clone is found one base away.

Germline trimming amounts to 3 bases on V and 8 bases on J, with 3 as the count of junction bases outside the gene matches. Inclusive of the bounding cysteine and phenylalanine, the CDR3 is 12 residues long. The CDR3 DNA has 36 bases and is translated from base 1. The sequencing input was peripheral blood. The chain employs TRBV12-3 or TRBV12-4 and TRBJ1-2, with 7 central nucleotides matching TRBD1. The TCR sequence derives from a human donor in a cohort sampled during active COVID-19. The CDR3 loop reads CASSFGTEGYTF. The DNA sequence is TGTGCCAGCAGTTTCGGGACAGAAGGCTACACCTTC.